The text below deals with one T cell receptor beta chain. The antigen remains undetermined. This sample's time point: week 23, last vaccination. It was 300 ug of mutant IDH1 20-mer peptide that made up each vaccine dose, given with topical imiquimod. This specimen belongs to a study of a mutant IDH1 vaccine in newly diagnosed glioma. Study-wide background: Across weeks 1, 3, 5, 7, 11, 15, 19 and 23, patients received a vaccination each time, eight in all. Sex among treated patients split roughly 62% male, roughly 40% female; mean age was roughly 40 years. Regarding the study as a whole: It was about 95% of patients that developed vaccine-induced immune responses.

Trimming took 3 bases from V and 7 from J; bases not matched to a gene: 3. The CDR3 is 13 residues long. The germline gives CDR1 MNHEY, CDR2 SMNVEV (reference sequence). Sequencing was performed with immunoSEQ multiplex PCR; in TCRdb, only in-frame clones are kept and a portion is missing. Of approximately 41,000 clones in the sample, 81% are singletons; the top ten hold over 4.5%. The source was PBMCs, collected from a glioma patient whose treatment included an IDH1 peptide vaccine. The origin of this receptor is a man aged 35 to 55 with glioma. The chain combines TRBV27 with TRBJ2-1; 7 nucleotides agree with TRBD2. The CDR3 DNA reads TGTGCCAGCAGTTTGTGGCGGGAGAATGAGCAGTTCTTC. Amino acid sequence: CASSLWRENEQFF.